The T cell receptor beta chain described here comes from a study of identical twins (dated by TCRdb to the mid-2010s). Broadly, across the study: TCR alpha and beta repertoires from monozygotic twins, unrelated adults of various ages and cord blood were deep-sequenced to test whether fetal clonotypes persist. Replicate twin experiments were performed at different times using different library preparation protocols to rule out contamination.

This clonotype was recorded at least ten times. No antigen is known for it. Base quality data are lacking; no much larger clone is found one base away. Every donor was a healthy Caucasian. Using Miltenyi CD45RO+ enrichment and human naive T-cell isolation kits, memory (CD45RO+) and naive T cells were isolated from PBMC. Overall results and qualifications from the work: Conclusions relied on cross-sectional statistical analysis, since the same donors could not be followed over many years. In monozygotic twins, recombination models systematically underestimated out-of-frame TCR alpha sharing, but the models matched the sharing seen between unrelated individuals. Fewer insertions were carried by abundant cord blood beta clonotypes, a similar but weaker trend appeared in young adult naive repertoires, and no such trend appeared in memory repertoires. The excess sharing between twins in beta out-of-frame sequences was weaker because fewer shared sequences reduced the signal-to-noise ratio. Zero-insertion analyses could be partly confounded by invariant T cells such as MAIT and iNKT, although diverse VJ usage argued against such confounding for most clonotypes. Compared with coincidental sharing between unrelated individuals, out-of-frame TCR alpha sequences shared between twins had an excess of sequences with low generation probability.

Reading the germline V gene gives CDR1 SNHLY and CDR2 FYNNEI. V was cut back by 6 bases and J by 6 bases, leaving a gap of 14 bases between them. Its CDR3 holds 13 amino acids, cysteine through phenylalanine. Only the CDR3 region is kept as DNA, spanning 39 bases read in frame from base 1. Libraries came from 5' RACE. Sequencing instrument: Illumina HiSeq 2000. A universal primer binding site was introduced by template switching, and a unique molecular identifier was present in the final cDNA, enabling accurate counting of TCR cDNA molecules. Specific primers in the conserved constant-segment region were used to synthesize first-strand cDNA for TCR alpha and beta chains. Each cDNA library was double barcoded, with a SMART-Mk sample barcode plus Illumina barcodes, to control for contamination. TruSeq adapter sequences, together with Illumina sample barcodes, were added in two successive PCR steps. The Illumina HiSeq platform was used with custom primers to sequence TCR alpha and beta cDNA libraries. The study's own analysis went as follows. MiGEC was used to process raw reads and extract unique molecular identifiers, and MiXCR was used to find CDR3 positions. Recombination models were inferred per individual with the repgenHMM and IGoR tools using an EM algorithm. The tcR package in R was used for shared clonotype analysis, with sharing normalized by the product of cloneset sizes. To study raw recombination free of thymic and clonal selection effects, out-of-frame nonproductive sequences were analyzed. TCRdb ran its own pipeline on the public reads, namely fastp trimming at Q25 and MiXCR clone calling, and kept in-frame beta chains. Records with the same CDR3 protein are collapsed into one entry carrying the most frequent genes and DNA. The V and J calls, along with clone size, are taken from TCRdb and not from the paper's own processing. The sample table shows approximately 260,000 distinct CDR3 sequences, and 11% to 15% are seen once. The top ten clonotypes cover around 8.3% of the sample.

The origin of this receptor is a woman aged 18 to 35 in good health. The chain joins TRBV2 to TRBJ1-1; the D gene is possibly TRBD1, with 6 bases matching. The sequencing input was memory (CD45RO+) T cells sorted from blood. The label giving this sample's cell subset or site can be read as: CD45RO+ enriched T cells. The nucleotide sequence is given as TGTGCCAGCAGAAGCAGGGGAAGTTCTGAAGCTTTCTTT. It codes for CASRSRGSSEAFF.